This T cell receptor (beta chain) was identified in a study of blood T cell repertoires in COVID-19. The cohort comprised adults aged about 18 to 100 years residing in 20 to 25 US areas. The CDR3 totals 13 residues. Germline V CDR1 and CDR2: GTSNPN, SVGIG (reference sequence). Trimming stripped 1 base from V and 6 bases from J, with 11 bases between. The assay was immunoSEQ multiplex PCR, and TCRdb's table has in-frame clones only and misses some. The table records more than 200,000 clones, approximately 86% of them present only once. The rearrangement joins TRBV30 to TRBJ2-3; D unclear. The clonotype originates from a woman aged 45-60 years who had recovered from COVID-19. Sequencing used PBMCs or T cells enriched from blood (not recorded which). The CDR3 DNA reads TGTGCCTGGAGTGCCTATCTCCGGGATACGCAGTATTTT. Encoded protein: CAWSAYLRDTQYF.